This TCR beta chain was observed in a study of CD8+CD57+ T cells in acquired aplastic anemia. As for this clonotype: Its antigen is currently unknown. Because the CDR3 is missing its conserved closing phenylalanine or tryptophan, this is likely a read error.

Genomic DNA constituted the template upon which TCR beta VDJ and CDR3 profiling was performed. From the reads, TCRdb called clonotypes with MiXCR, one entry per CDR3 protein. This sample yields 150,000 to 200,000 distinct CDR3 sequences, of which 46% are seen a single time; 2.5% to 3.5% belongs to the top ten. Findings and caveats of the study: Any difference that existed in CD8+ Simpson's diversity between patients and controls was not significant.

Looked up from germline, CDR1 is DFQATT and CDR2 is SNEGSKA (reference sequence). Trimming shortened V by 0 bases and J by 10 bases, and 19 bases separated the two germline ends. CDR3 length: 16 amino acids. This chain links TRBV20-1 with TRBJ1-6; a possible D gene is TRBD1 (5 bases). The TCR comes from a human donor in good health. Input material: sorted CD4+, CD8+, or CD8+CD57+ T cells (not recorded which) from PBMCs. The CDR3 sequence is CSAREGPTVTMSPLHS. The CDR3 region has the DNA TGCAGTGCTAGAGAGGGGCCGACGGTCACCATGTCACCCCTCCACTCT.